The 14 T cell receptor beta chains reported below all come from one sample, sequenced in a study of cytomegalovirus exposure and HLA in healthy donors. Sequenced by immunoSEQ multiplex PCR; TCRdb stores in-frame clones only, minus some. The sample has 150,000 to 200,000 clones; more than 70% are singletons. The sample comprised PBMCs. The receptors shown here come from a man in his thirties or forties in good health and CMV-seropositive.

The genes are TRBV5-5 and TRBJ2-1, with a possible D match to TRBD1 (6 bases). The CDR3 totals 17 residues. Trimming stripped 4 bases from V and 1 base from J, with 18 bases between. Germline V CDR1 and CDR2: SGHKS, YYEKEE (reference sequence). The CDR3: CASSPQLRQASYNEQFF. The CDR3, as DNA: TGTGCCAGCAGCCCACAGTTACGACAGGCTTCCTACAATGAGCAGTTCTTC.

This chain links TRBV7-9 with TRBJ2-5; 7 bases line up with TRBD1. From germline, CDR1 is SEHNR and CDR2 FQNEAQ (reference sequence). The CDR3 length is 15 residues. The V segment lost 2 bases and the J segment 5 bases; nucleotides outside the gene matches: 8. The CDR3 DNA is TGTGCCAGCAGCTTAAGTAAGGGGGCGAGGGAGACCCAGTACTTC. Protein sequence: CASSLSKGARETQYF. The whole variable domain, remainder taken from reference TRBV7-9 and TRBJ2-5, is DTGVSQNPRHKITKRGQNVTFRCDPISEHNRLYWYRQTLGQGPEFLTYFQNEAQLEKSRLLSDRFSAERPKGSFSTLEIQRTEQGDSAMYLCASSLSKGARETQYFGPGTRLLVL.

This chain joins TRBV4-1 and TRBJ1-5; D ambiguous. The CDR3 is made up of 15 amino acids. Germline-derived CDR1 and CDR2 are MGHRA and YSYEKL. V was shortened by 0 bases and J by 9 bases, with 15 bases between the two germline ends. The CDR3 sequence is CASSQDQIAGSPQHF. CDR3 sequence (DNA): TGCGCCAGCAGCCAAGATCAGATCGCGGGATCGCCCCAGCATTTT.

CDR3 sequence reads: CASRAYSGQAAGGNTIYF. In DNA form, the CDR3 reads TGTGCCAGCAGGGCATACTCGGGACAGGCGGCAGGTGGAAACACCATATATTTT. This chain connects TRBV2 to TRBJ1-3; 8 bases map to TRBD1. CDR3 size: 18 residues. Per the germline V gene, CDR1 is SNHLY and CDR2 is FYNNEI. The ends lost 6 bases at V and 3 bases at J; junction bases unmatched: 16.

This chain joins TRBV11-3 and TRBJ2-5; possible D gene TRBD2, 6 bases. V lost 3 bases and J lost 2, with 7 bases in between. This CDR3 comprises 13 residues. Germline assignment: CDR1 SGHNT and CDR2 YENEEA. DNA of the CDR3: TGTGCCAGCAGCTTTGGGGGGCAAGAGACCCAGTACTTC. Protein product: CASSFGGQETQYF.

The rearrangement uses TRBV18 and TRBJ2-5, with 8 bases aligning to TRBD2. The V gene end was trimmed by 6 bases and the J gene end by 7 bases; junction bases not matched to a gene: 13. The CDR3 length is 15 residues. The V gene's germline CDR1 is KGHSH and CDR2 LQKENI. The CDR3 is CASSPTSGREGTQYF. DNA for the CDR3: TGTGCCAGCTCGCCCACTAGCGGCAGGGAGGGGACCCAGTACTTC.

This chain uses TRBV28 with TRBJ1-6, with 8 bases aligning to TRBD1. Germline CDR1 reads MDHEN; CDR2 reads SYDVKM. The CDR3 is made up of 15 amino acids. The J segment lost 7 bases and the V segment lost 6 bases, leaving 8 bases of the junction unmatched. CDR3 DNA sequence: TGTGCCAGCAGGGGGCAGGGGGCAGGGAATTCACCCCTCCACTTT. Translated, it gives CASRGQGAGNSPLHF.

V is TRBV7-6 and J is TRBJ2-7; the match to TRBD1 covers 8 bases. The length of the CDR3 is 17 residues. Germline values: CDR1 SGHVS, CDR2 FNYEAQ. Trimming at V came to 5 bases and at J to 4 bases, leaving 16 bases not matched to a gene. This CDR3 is CASSPQADSQGAYEQYF. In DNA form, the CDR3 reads TGTGCCAGCAGCCCCCAGGCAGATAGTCAGGGGGCGTACGAGCAGTACTTC. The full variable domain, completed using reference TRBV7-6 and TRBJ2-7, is GAGVSQSPRYKVTKRGQDVALRCDPISGHVSLYWYRQALGQGPEFLTYFNYEAQQDKSGLPNDRFSAERPEGSISTLTIQRTEQRDSAMYRCASSPQADSQGAYEQYFGPGTRLTVT.

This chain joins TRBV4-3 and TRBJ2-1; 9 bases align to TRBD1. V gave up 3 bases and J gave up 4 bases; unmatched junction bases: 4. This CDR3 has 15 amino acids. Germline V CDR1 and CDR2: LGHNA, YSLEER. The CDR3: CASSQGQGRYNEQFF. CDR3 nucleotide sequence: TGCGCCAGCAGCCAGGGACAGGGCCGGTACAATGAGCAGTTCTTC.

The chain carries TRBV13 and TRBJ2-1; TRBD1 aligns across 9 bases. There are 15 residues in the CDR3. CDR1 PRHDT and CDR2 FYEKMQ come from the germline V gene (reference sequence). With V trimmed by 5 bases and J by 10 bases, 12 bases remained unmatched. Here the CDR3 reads CASSDRDRVRGEQFF. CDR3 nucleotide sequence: TGTGCCAGCAGCGACCGGGACAGGGTAAGGGGGGAGCAGTTCTTC.

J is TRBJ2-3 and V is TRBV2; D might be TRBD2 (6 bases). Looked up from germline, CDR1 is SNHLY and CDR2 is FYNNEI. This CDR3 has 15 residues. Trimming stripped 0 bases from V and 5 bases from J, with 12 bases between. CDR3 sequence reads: CASSEAFSTRDTQYF. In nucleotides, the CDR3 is TGTGCCAGCAGTGAAGCATTCTCGACTAGAGATACGCAGTATTTT.

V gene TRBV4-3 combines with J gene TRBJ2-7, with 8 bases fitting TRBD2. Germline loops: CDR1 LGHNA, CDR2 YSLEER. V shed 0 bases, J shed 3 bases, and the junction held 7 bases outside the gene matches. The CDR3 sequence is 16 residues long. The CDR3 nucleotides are TGCGCCAGCAGCCAAGATACCAGCGGGGGTTTCTACGAGCAGTACTTC. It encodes CASSQDTSGGFYEQYF.

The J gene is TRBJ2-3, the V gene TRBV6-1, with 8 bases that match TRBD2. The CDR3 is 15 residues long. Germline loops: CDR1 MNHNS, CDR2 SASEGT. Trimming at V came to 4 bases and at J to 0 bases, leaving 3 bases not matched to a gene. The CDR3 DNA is TGTGCCAGCAGTGGCGGGGGGCCTAGCACAGATACGCAGTATTTT. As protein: CASSGGGPSTDTQYF.

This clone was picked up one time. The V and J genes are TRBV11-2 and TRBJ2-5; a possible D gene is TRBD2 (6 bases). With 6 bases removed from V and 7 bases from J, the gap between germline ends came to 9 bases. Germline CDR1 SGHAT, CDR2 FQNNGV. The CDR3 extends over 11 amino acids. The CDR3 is CASSSGGTQYF. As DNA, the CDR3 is TGTGCCAGCAGTTCCGGGGGGACCCAGTACTTC.